Listed below are T cell receptor beta chains from one sample, sequenced in a study of siplizumab effects on memory and regulatory T cells. Sequencing was performed with immunoSEQ multiplex PCR; in TCRdb, only in-frame clones are kept and a portion is missing. Of 90,000 to 120,000 clones listed, about 93% are singletons. Sample: Tregs sorted from blood. These receptors all come from a human donor in good health. Each CDR3 is given with its conserved first and last residue. Fields, in order: J gene, clone size, V gene, D gene, CDR3 DNA, CDR3 protein. The D gene is left open where the match is weak. Part of the rows lack a size; the others show once, few, many or a class for expanded clones.

j_gene: TRBJ2-5
abundance: -
v_gene: TRBV30
d_gene: -
CDR3nt: TGTGCCTGGAGTTCGTGGCTCCAAGAGACCCAGTACTTC
CDR3aa: CAWSSWLQETQYF

j_gene: TRBJ1-4
abundance: -
v_gene: TRBV27
d_gene: -
CDR3nt: TGTGCCAGCAGGCCGTTAGGGGCAACTAATGAAAAACTGTTTTTT
CDR3aa: CASRPLGATNEKLFF

j_gene: TRBJ2-3
abundance: -
v_gene: TRBV20-1
d_gene: -
CDR3nt: TGCAGTGCTAGAGATGGTTATACGCAGTATTTT
CDR3aa: CSARDGYTQYF

j_gene: TRBJ2-3
abundance: -
v_gene: TRBV7-9
d_gene: -
CDR3nt: TGTGCCAGCAGCTTAACGGCGGCGCTCCCAGATACGCAGTATTTT
CDR3aa: CASSLTAALPDTQYF

j_gene: TRBJ1-2
abundance: -
v_gene: TRBV2
d_gene: -
CDR3nt: TGTGCCAGCAGTCCGGGAACAAACTATGGTACCTTC
CDR3aa: CASSPGTNYGTF

j_gene: TRBJ1-1
abundance: -
v_gene: TRBV27
d_gene: -
CDR3nt: TGTGCCAGCAGTTTCCTAGGCAGTGAAGCTTTCTTT
CDR3aa: CASSFLGSEAFF

j_gene: TRBJ2-2
abundance: -
v_gene: TRBV5-4
d_gene: -
CDR3nt: TGTGCCAGCAAACGGGACACCAACACCGGGGAGCTGTTTTTT
CDR3aa: CASKRDTNTGELFF

j_gene: TRBJ2-1
abundance: -
v_gene: TRBV27
d_gene: TRBD2
CDR3nt: TGTGCCAGCAGTTATGTAGCGGGAGTACTCTACAATGAGCAGTTCTTC
CDR3aa: CASSYVAGVLYNEQFF

j_gene: TRBJ2-7
abundance: -
v_gene: TRBV7-2
d_gene: -
CDR3nt: TGTGCCAGCAGCTCCACAGGGCCGAGCTCCTACGAGCAGTACTTC
CDR3aa: CASSSTGPSSYEQYF

j_gene: TRBJ2-1
abundance: -
v_gene: TRBV30
d_gene: TRBD2
CDR3nt: TGTGCCTGGAGTATCGGGAGGGGTGAGCAGTTCTTC
CDR3aa: CAWSIGRGEQFF

j_gene: TRBJ1-6
abundance: once
v_gene: TRBV12-5
d_gene: TRBD1
CDR3nt: TGTGCTAGTGGTTCTTTAGGCCGCGACAGGGGGCAATACTCACCCCTCCACTTT
CDR3aa: CASGSLGRDRGQYSPLHF

j_gene: TRBJ1-2
abundance: -
v_gene: TRBV5-4
d_gene: -
CDR3nt: TGTGCCAGCAGCTTGGCTGCGGGGCACCCGCAGGGCTACACCTTC
CDR3aa: CASSLAAGHPQGYTF

j_gene: TRBJ1-2
abundance: -
v_gene: TRBV11-2
d_gene: -
CDR3nt: TGTGCCAGCAGCTTTCGGCCCGCTAACTATGGCTACACCTTC
CDR3aa: CASSFRPANYGYTF

j_gene: TRBJ1-5
abundance: -
v_gene: TRBV6-6
d_gene: TRBD1
CDR3nt: TGTGCCAGCAGCGGACAGGGAGTTTGGCCCCAGCATTTT
CDR3aa: CASSGQGVWPQHF

j_gene: TRBJ2-3
abundance: -
v_gene: TRBV10-3
d_gene: -
CDR3nt: TGTGCCATCAATGCTGGACAGAACACAGATACGCAGTATTTT
CDR3aa: CAINAGQNTDTQYF

j_gene: TRBJ1-2
abundance: -
v_gene: TRBV5-6
d_gene: -
CDR3nt: TGTGCCAGCAGCCTTGGGGACTATGGCTACACCTTC
CDR3aa: CASSLGDYGYTF

j_gene: TRBJ1-1
abundance: -
v_gene: TRBV6-1
d_gene: -
CDR3nt: TGTGCCACCCTAGGACGGCCTGAAGCTTTCTTT
CDR3aa: CATLGRPEAFF

j_gene: TRBJ1-3
abundance: -
v_gene: TRBV30
d_gene: -
CDR3nt: TGTGCCTGGAGTGCGTTGCCCTGGACCTCAGTTATTGACACCATATATTTT
CDR3aa: CAWSALPWTSVIDTIYF

j_gene: TRBJ1-2
abundance: -
v_gene: TRBV5-1
d_gene: -
CDR3nt: TGCGCCAGCAGCCCGGACGGGAGCTATGGCTACACCTTC
CDR3aa: CASSPDGSYGYTF

j_gene: TRBJ2-7
abundance: -
v_gene: TRBV18
d_gene: TRBD2
CDR3nt: TGTGCCAGCTCAGGGCCTAGCGGGAGGAAAAACGAGCAGTACTTC
CDR3aa: CASSGPSGRKNEQYF

j_gene: TRBJ2-1
abundance: once
v_gene: TRBV5-1
d_gene: -
CDR3nt: TGCGCCAGCAGCTTGATCTGGGAAGTGGATGAGCAGTTCTTC
CDR3aa: CASSLIWEVDEQFF

j_gene: TRBJ2-7
abundance: once
v_gene: TRBV6-5
d_gene: TRBD1
CDR3nt: TGTGCCAGCAGTGGGAGACAGGGTAAACTGTACGAGCAGTACTTC
CDR3aa: CASSGRQGKLYEQYF

j_gene: TRBJ2-1
abundance: -
v_gene: TRBV15
d_gene: TRBD2
CDR3nt: TGTGCCACCAGCAGATTCACTAGCGCATCCTACAATGAGCAGTTCTTC
CDR3aa: CATSRFTSASYNEQFF

j_gene: TRBJ2-7
abundance: -
v_gene: TRBV11-2
d_gene: -
CDR3nt: TGTGCCAGCAGCTTAGGACTGACCTACGAGCAGTACTTC
CDR3aa: CASSLGLTYEQYF

j_gene: TRBJ1-5
abundance: -
v_gene: TRBV30
d_gene: -
CDR3nt: TGTGCCTGGACCCGAGACAGAAATCAGCCCCAGCATTTT
CDR3aa: CAWTRDRNQPQHF

j_gene: TRBJ1-2
abundance: -
v_gene: TRBV5-4
d_gene: TRBD1
CDR3nt: TGTGCCAGCAGCATGGCAGGGGGCAACTATGGCTACACCTTC
CDR3aa: CASSMAGGNYGYTF

j_gene: TRBJ2-3
abundance: -
v_gene: TRBV9
d_gene: -
CDR3nt: TGTGCCAGCAGCGTAGTAGCGGTCTTCGATACGCAGTATTTT
CDR3aa: CASSVVAVFDTQYF

j_gene: TRBJ1-1
abundance: -
v_gene: TRBV18
d_gene: TRBD1
CDR3nt: TGTGCCAGCTCAGGACAGGGGGCGAGCACTGAAGCTTTCTTT
CDR3aa: CASSGQGASTEAFF

j_gene: TRBJ2-1
abundance: -
v_gene: TRBV5-1
d_gene: TRBD1
CDR3nt: TGCGCCAGCAGCTTGGTGCAGGGGGCGCCTGAGCAGTTCTTC
CDR3aa: CASSLVQGAPEQFF

j_gene: TRBJ1-2
abundance: once
v_gene: TRBV7-9
d_gene: -
CDR3nt: TGTGCCAGCAGCTTCATAGGGGGTTATGGCTACACCTTC
CDR3aa: CASSFIGGYGYTF

j_gene: TRBJ1-2
abundance: -
v_gene: TRBV6-1
d_gene: -
CDR3nt: TGTGCCAGCAGCCCCAGGGGAAATAACTATGGCTACACCTTC
CDR3aa: CASSPRGNNYGYTF

j_gene: TRBJ2-5
abundance: -
v_gene: TRBV5-6
d_gene: TRBD1
CDR3nt: TGTGCCAGCAGCGCCACTGTCGGGACAGGCGCTAGACAAGAGACCCAGTACTTC
CDR3aa: CASSATVGTGARQETQYF

j_gene: TRBJ2-5
abundance: -
v_gene: TRBV9
d_gene: TRBD2
CDR3nt: TGTGCCAGCAGCGTGACTAGCGGGGGGGCCTGGGAGACCCAGTACTTC
CDR3aa: CASSVTSGGAWETQYF

j_gene: TRBJ1-5
abundance: -
v_gene: TRBV4-1
d_gene: -
CDR3nt: TGCGCCAGCAGCGCAGGTAGGGGAACGTCGATTAATCAGCCCCAGCATTTT
CDR3aa: CASSAGRGTSINQPQHF

j_gene: TRBJ1-6
abundance: -
v_gene: TRBV6-6
d_gene: -
CDR3nt: TGTGCCAGCAGCCAAGGACAAGATAATTCACCCCTCCACTTT
CDR3aa: CASSQGQDNSPLHF

j_gene: TRBJ2-7
abundance: -
v_gene: TRBV27
d_gene: TRBD1
CDR3nt: TGTGCCAGCAATCCCGGGACAGGGGGCGCCCGGCAGTACTTC
CDR3aa: CASNPGTGGARQYF

j_gene: TRBJ1-2
abundance: -
v_gene: TRBV30
d_gene: TRBD1
CDR3nt: TGTGCCTGGAGCCGGGACAGATACTATGGCTACACCTTC
CDR3aa: CAWSRDRYYGYTF

j_gene: TRBJ1-4
abundance: -
v_gene: TRBV18
d_gene: -
CDR3nt: TGTGCCAGCTCCCCCGAGGTCGTAGAAAAACTGTTTTTT
CDR3aa: CASSPEVVEKLFF

j_gene: TRBJ2-5
abundance: -
v_gene: TRBV7-9
d_gene: TRBD1
CDR3nt: TGTGCCAGCAGCCCCAACTCGGCAGGGGGAGAGACCCAGTACTTC
CDR3aa: CASSPNSAGGETQYF

j_gene: TRBJ2-7
abundance: -
v_gene: TRBV5-1
d_gene: -
CDR3nt: TGCGCCAGCAGCTTGGGGAGCCAGTTGCACTTC
CDR3aa: CASSLGSQLHF

j_gene: TRBJ1-5
abundance: -
v_gene: TRBV6-1
d_gene: -
CDR3nt: TGTGCCAGCAGTGAAGGACGTCAGCCCCAGCATTTT
CDR3aa: CASSEGRQPQHF

j_gene: TRBJ2-5
abundance: -
v_gene: TRBV10-3
d_gene: -
CDR3nt: TGTGCCATCAGTGATAGGGGAGGAGAGACCCAGTACTTC
CDR3aa: CAISDRGGETQYF

j_gene: TRBJ2-7
abundance: -
v_gene: TRBV11-2
d_gene: -
CDR3nt: TGTGCCAGCAGCTTAGTCTGGGAGCAGTACTTC
CDR3aa: CASSLVWEQYF

j_gene: TRBJ2-7
abundance: -
v_gene: TRBV10-2
d_gene: -
CDR3nt: TGCGCCAGCCTGAGTACCCCTTTGGCCGAGCAGTACTTC
CDR3aa: CASLSTPLAEQYF

j_gene: TRBJ1-2
abundance: -
v_gene: TRBV7-8
d_gene: -
CDR3nt: TGTGCCAGCAGCTTAGATCTAGGCAGGGAGAATGGCTACACCTTC
CDR3aa: CASSLDLGRENGYTF

j_gene: TRBJ2-3
abundance: -
v_gene: TRBV7-2
d_gene: TRBD2
CDR3nt: TGTGCCAGCAGCTTAGATCCTAGCGGAATCACAGATACGCAGTATTTT
CDR3aa: CASSLDPSGITDTQYF

j_gene: TRBJ1-5
abundance: once
v_gene: TRBV6-5
d_gene: -
CDR3nt: TGTGCCAGCATCAAAGGGGGGTATGGCAATCAGCCCCAGCATTTT
CDR3aa: CASIKGGYGNQPQHF

j_gene: TRBJ2-6
abundance: -
v_gene: TRBV9
d_gene: -
CDR3nt: TGTGCCAGCAGCGTAGGGCTCACCCTTGGGGCCAACGTCCTGACTTTC
CDR3aa: CASSVGLTLGANVLTF

j_gene: TRBJ2-3
abundance: few
v_gene: TRBV13
d_gene: -
CDR3nt: TGTGCCAGCAGTACCGATCGGTTAAGCACAGATACGCAGTATTTT
CDR3aa: CASSTDRLSTDTQYF

j_gene: TRBJ2-2
abundance: -
v_gene: TRBV29-1
d_gene: TRBD2
CDR3nt: TGCAGCGTTGGGGCGGGAGCAGACACCGGGGAGCTGTTTTTT
CDR3aa: CSVGAGADTGELFF

j_gene: TRBJ2-7
abundance: -
v_gene: TRBV7-9
d_gene: -
CDR3nt: TGTGCCAGCAGCCCAGCGTATCAGGGGTACGAGCAGTACTTC
CDR3aa: CASSPAYQGYEQYF

j_gene: TRBJ2-7
abundance: -
v_gene: TRBV11-2
d_gene: -
CDR3nt: TGTGCCAGCAGCCCAGGGTTGCGGACGCTCTCCTACGAGCAGTACTTC
CDR3aa: CASSPGLRTLSYEQYF

j_gene: TRBJ2-3
abundance: -
v_gene: TRBV9
d_gene: -
CDR3nt: TGTGCCAGCAGCGTGGAGACACTGCCGGATACGCAGTATTTT
CDR3aa: CASSVETLPDTQYF

j_gene: TRBJ1-5
abundance: -
v_gene: TRBV12-2
d_gene: -
CDR3nt: TGTGCAAGTCGCTTATTTCTAGAGGGCAATCAGCCCCAGCATTTT
CDR3aa: CASRLFLEGNQPQHF

j_gene: TRBJ1-1
abundance: -
v_gene: TRBV6-5
d_gene: -
CDR3nt: TGTGCCACCCAGACGGTCATGAACACTGAAGCTTTCTTT
CDR3aa: CATQTVMNTEAFF

j_gene: TRBJ1-2
abundance: -
v_gene: TRBV7-9
d_gene: -
CDR3nt: TGTGCCAGCAGCTTAGCGCAAAGGGACTATGGCTACACCTTC
CDR3aa: CASSLAQRDYGYTF

j_gene: TRBJ2-7
abundance: -
v_gene: TRBV5-1
d_gene: -
CDR3nt: TGCGCCAGCAGTCCCGGACACGGCGACGAGCAGTACTTC
CDR3aa: CASSPGHGDEQYF

j_gene: TRBJ2-3
abundance: -
v_gene: TRBV2
d_gene: TRBD2
CDR3nt: TGTGCCAGCACACGAAACCACGGGGGGGTCGATACGCAGTATTTT
CDR3aa: CASTRNHGGVDTQYF

j_gene: TRBJ2-3
abundance: once
v_gene: TRBV5-8
d_gene: TRBD1
CDR3nt: TGTGCCAGCAGCATACAGGGGGCCCGCACAGATACGCAGTATTTT
CDR3aa: CASSIQGARTDTQYF